Following are 8 T cell receptor beta chains from one sample sequenced in a study of PD-1 blockade in classical Hodgkin lymphoma. Generated by immunoSEQ multiplex PCR, the TCRdb table keeps only in-frame clones and is missing some. There are under 40,000 clones in the sample; around 90% occur only once, and roughly 1.2% lies in the top ten. Sample time point: newly diagnosed, previously untreated cHL patient sample. The CD4+ T cells used were purified from thawed PBMCs through magnetic negative selection. Sequenced sample: CD4+ T cells from blood. The receptors here all came from a human donor with classical Hodgkin lymphoma.

This rearrangement joins TRBV9 to TRBJ2-7; TRBD1 is a possible D gene (5 bases). The germline V gene has CDR1 SGDLS and CDR2 YYNGEE. The CDR3 extends over 14 amino acids. The V end lost 3 bases, the J end lost 1 base, and 11 bases lay between the germline ends. The CDR3 sequence: CASSARQSSYEQYF. CDR3 DNA sequence: TGTGCCAGCAGCGCCCGACAGTCTTCCTACGAGCAGTACTTC.

V is TRBV25-1 and J is TRBJ1-1; unclear D gene. V was clipped by 5 bases and J by 1 base, with 8 bases between them. The CDR3 covers 13 residues. CDR1 is MGHDK and CDR2 is SYGVNS in the germline V gene. The CDR3 reads CASSRGRNTEAFF. CDR3 DNA: TGTGCCAGCAGTCGTGGCAGGAACACTGAAGCTTTCTTT.

The rearrangement joins TRBV11-3 to TRBJ2-2, with 9 nucleotides matching TRBD2. This CDR3 is built from 20 residues. Per germline, CDR1 SGHNT and CDR2 YENEEA. V was pared by 4 bases and J by 3 bases, with 18 bases of the junction left unmatched. DNA of the CDR3: TGTGCCAGCAGCTCTCGAATGGCGATAGCGGGAGTTGGGGACACCGGGGAGCTGTTTTTT. It codes for CASSSRMAIAGVGDTGELFF.

The chain couples TRBV6-1 to TRBJ2-3, with a weak D call TRBD2 (5 bases). The length of the CDR3 is 16 residues. V was shortened by 4 bases and J by 5 bases, with 19 bases between the two germline ends. The germline V gene encodes CDR1 MNHNS and CDR2 SASEGT. CDR3 sequence (DNA): TGTGCCAGCAGTGGAATAGCGTCCCGAGAGGGAGATACGCAGTATTTT. It codes for CASSGIASREGDTQYF.

The chain links TRBV7-2 to TRBJ1-1, with a weak D call TRBD1 (5 bases). There are 14 residues in the CDR3. Trimming took off 5 bases at V and 6 bases at J, with 16 bases between the two ends. Germline V lookup: CDR1 SGHTA, CDR2 FQGNSA. CDR3 in amino acids: CASSLRGPGAEAFF. CDR3 bases: TGTGCCAGCAGCCTGAGGGGTCCGGGGGCTGAAGCTTTCTTT.

The rearrangement joins TRBV5-4 to TRBJ1-6; a possible D gene is TRBD1 (5 bases). The CDR3 contains 15 residues. Germline CDR1 and CDR2: SGHNT and YYREEE (reference sequence). V lost 4 bases and J 1 base, leaving 9 bases between the germline ends. For the CDR3, the DNA is TGTGCCAGCAGCACGGGACGGTCCTATAATTCACCCCTCCACTTT. It yields the protein CASSTGRSYNSPLHF.

The genes are TRBV5-1 and TRBJ2-2, with D possibly matching TRBD1 (5 bases). V was trimmed by 2 bases and J by 4 bases, leaving 18 bases between them. In germline, CDR1 is SGHRS, CDR2 YFSETQ. The CDR3 runs to 17 residues. In DNA, the CDR3 is TGCGCCAGCAGCTTAAGTGGGGCTGGGGCCGGCACCGGGGAGCTGTTTTTT. Amino acids: CASSLSGAGAGTGELFF.

The chain has TRBV28 and TRBJ2-1, with 13 nucleotides matching TRBD2. V gave up 5 bases and J gave up 8 bases; unmatched junction bases: 9. This CDR3 has 16 residues. The germline gives CDR1 MDHEN, CDR2 SYDVKM. CDR3 amino acids: CASSVRGLAGRDEQFF. The CDR3 DNA sequence: TGTGCCAGCAGTGTCCGGGGACTAGCGGGACGTGATGAGCAGTTCTTC.